This T cell receptor (beta chain) was sequenced for a study of blood T cell repertoires in COVID-19. Study-wide context: From the United States, Italy and Spain came samples of acute and convalescent COVID-19. T cells, B-cell-depleted T cells, or PBMCs provided the cDNA or gDNA that served as material.

As handled by the study authors: Estimation of nucleated cell counts was performed using reference gene primer amplification. Here immunoSEQ multiplex PCR was the method, and the copy in TCRdb shows in-frame clones only, minus some. D and trimming were read from the DNA, whereas the V and J calls and clone size are those reported in that table. The profile shows some 63,000 clones, 85% of them singletons. Germline loops: CDR1 MNHEY, CDR2 SVGAGI. V gave up 7 bases and J gave up 5 bases, with 5 bases separating them. This CDR3 region has 10 residues. This receptor was identified in a human donor in a cohort sampled during active COVID-19. The chain couples TRBV6-5 to TRBJ1-1; D remains unclear. The sequenced sample was peripheral blood. CDR3 DNA: TGTGCCAGCACGAGAACTGAAGCTTTCTTT. It specifies CASTRTEAFF.